The 7 T cell receptor beta chains below were found in one sample sequenced in a study of CXCR3-negative and CXCR3-positive naive CD8 T cells. TRB cDNA libraries were made by UMI-labeled 5' RACE. No DNA is given; TCRdb re-called the 5' RACE reads and lists each CDR3 protein once. The sample has over 100,000 distinct CDR3 sequences. The source material was naive CXCR3- CD8+ T cells from blood. Subset here: CD45RO-CCR7+CD27+CD95- naive CD8+ T cells lacking CXCR3 (TNR3-). The source of these receptors is a human donor in good health. Some clones in this sample may be carry-over from other donors' samples.

The rearrangement joins TRBV7-9 to TRBJ2-5; TCRdb's D gene call, TRBD2, goes unchecked for lack of DNA. Germline CDR1 reads SEHNR; CDR2 reads FQNEAQ (reference sequence). The CDR3 totals 13 residues. The CDR3 sequence: CASRAGLQETQYF.

The chain is built from TRBV7-9 and TRBJ2-3. Germline CDR1 is SEHNR and CDR2 is FQNEAQ (reference sequence). The CDR3 has 18 amino acids. The CDR3 region is CASSPLLTAGPSTDTQYF.

This chain's CDR3 is CASSRPRSGGTDTQYF. The chain links TRBV12-3 or TRBV12-4 to TRBJ2-3; without DNA, the TCRdb call of TRBD1 cannot be checked. This CDR3 spans 16 amino acids.

The rearrangement joins TRBV7-9 to TRBJ2-1; TCRdb's D call of TRBD2 is untestable without DNA. The CDR3 contains 15 residues. CDR1 and CDR2 from the germline V gene are SEHNR and FQNEAQ (reference sequence). The CDR3 reads CASTNHGRDLPEQFF. The full variable domain, rest sourced from reference TRBV7-9 and TRBJ2-1, is DTGVSQNPRHKITKRGQNVTFRCDPISEHNRLYWYRQTLGQGPEFLTYFQNEAQLEKSRLLSDRFSAERPKGSFSTLEIQRTEQGDSAMYLCASTNHGRDLPEQFFGPGTRLTVL.

The rearrangement joins TRBV19 to TRBJ1-1. The length of the CDR3 is 14 residues. Germline loops: CDR1 LNHDA, CDR2 SQIVND (reference sequence). The CDR3: CASSIGGLGTEAFF. Looking up the rest from reference TRBV19 and TRBJ1-1 gives the full variable domain: DGGITQSPKYLFRKEGQNVTLSCEQNLNHDAMYWYRQDPGQGLRLIYYSQIVNDFQKGDIAEGYSVSREKKESFPLTVTSAQKNPTAFYLCASSIGGLGTEAFFGQGTRLTVV.

This chain links TRBV7-8 with TRBJ2-1; TCRdb returns TRBD1, unconfirmable since there is no DNA. This CDR3 has 15 amino acids. The germline V gene has CDR1 SGHVS and CDR2 FQNEAQ. The CDR3 loop is CASSADRGRLNEQFF.

V and J are TRBV20-1 and TRBJ1-5; TCRdb selects TRBD1, and the lack of DNA leaves this call unchecked. CDR3 length equals 16 residues. Germline V gene lookup returns CDR1 DFQATT and CDR2 SNEGSKA (reference sequence). The CDR3 is CSARDGTHRIHQPQHF.